Described below is a single TCR beta chain sequence and its context. The junction shows a germline mismatch at one end, possibly a read error. Time point described: newly diagnosed GD, antithyroid drugs for less than 3 months. With RNA extracted from PBMCs as input, the TCR library was made. Germline values: CDR1 SSHAT, CDR2 FNYEAQ (reference sequence). The CDR3 contains 15 residues. These data originate in a study of regulatory T cells in long-lasting Graves disease. Researchers made TCR beta libraries by using iRepertoire HTBI primers and running Arm-PCR on CDR3 regions. TCRdb re-called the multiplex PCR reads through MiXCR, storing one row per CDR3 protein. The sample has 520,000 or so distinct CDR3 sequences; about 12% are singletons. This sample was shared with a second study, whose subject was T cells in Graves' hyperthyroidism and ophthalmopathy.

V and J are TRBV7-7 and TRBJ2-1, with TRBD2 matching 11 bases. Source: peripheral blood mononuclear cells (PBMCs), taken at new diagnosis, from a patient treated with antithyroid drugs. This sequence originates from a woman aged 25-40 years with Graves disease. CDR3 sequence reads: CASSRIAGGPLEQFF. The CDR3 nucleotides read TGTGCTAGCAGCCGAATAGCGGGAGGGCCGCTTGAGCAGTTCTTC.